One and the same sample provided the 18 T cell receptor beta chains below, sequenced in a study of blood T cell repertoires in COVID-19. TCRdb keeps only in-frame clones here, not all; method: immunoSEQ multiplex PCR. The sample lists about 88,000 clones, more than 85% occurring once. The material sequenced was peripheral blood. The receptors originated from a man aged 60 to 75 with acute or convalescent COVID-19.

This clone came up once. This rearrangement joins TRBV7-6 to TRBJ1-2, with D perhaps TRBD1 (5 bases). CDR1 and CDR2 (germline): SGHVS, FNYEAQ. Trimming took off 2 bases at V and 8 bases at J, with 21 bases between the two ends. The CDR3 consists of 16 residues. For the CDR3, the DNA is TGTGCCAGCAGCTTATCACGGTCGGGGGGTGAGGACGGCTACACCTTC. Protein sequence: CASSLSRSGGEDGYTF.

The genes are TRBV10-3 and TRBJ2-1, with TRBD2 matching 14 bases. The ends lost 1 base at V and 6 bases at J; junction bases unmatched: 5. The CDR3 consists of 17 residues. Germline V lookup: CDR1 ENHRY, CDR2 SYGVKD. CDR3 amino acids: CAISEYRLAGGPNEQFF. CDR3 nucleotides: TGTGCCATCAGTGAGTACCGACTAGCGGGAGGGCCCAATGAGCAGTTCTTC.

The chain is built from TRBV7-3 and TRBJ2-1, with 8 bases that match TRBD1. There are 16 residues in the CDR3. Trimming cost V 1 base and J 3 bases; bases outside gene matches: 5. CDR1 and CDR2 (germline): SGHTA, FQGTGA. CDR3 nucleotides: TGTGCCAGCAGCTTAAGCAGGACAGGGTACTACAATGAGCAGTTCTTC. Its protein is CASSLSRTGYYNEQFF. Complete variable domain (other parts from reference TRBV7-3 and TRBJ2-1): GAGVSQTPSNKVTEKGKYVELRCDPISGHTALYWYRQSLGQGPEFLIYFQGTGAADDSGLPNDRFFAVRPEGSVSTLKIQRTERGDSAVYLCASSLSRTGYYNEQFFGPGTRLTVL.

The chain combines TRBV5-1 with TRBJ2-1; TRBD2 aligns across 13 bases. Germline loops: CDR1 SGHRS, CDR2 YFSETQ. V lost 6 bases, J lost 9 bases, and 6 bases stayed unmatched. The CDR3 length is 14 residues. CDR3 region: CASKTRLAGGEQFF. DNA of the CDR3: TGCGCCAGCAAGACTCGACTAGCGGGGGGTGAGCAGTTCTTC.

The chain couples TRBV9 to TRBJ1-4, with 7 positions matching TRBD1. Germline V CDR1 and CDR2: SGDLS, YYNGEE. This CDR3 has 15 residues. Losses at the gene ends were 4 bases for V and 1 base for J; bases not matched to a gene: 4. CDR3 DNA: TGTGCCAGCAGCCCTCGACAGGGAACTAATGAAAAACTGTTTTTT. Protein product: CASSPRQGTNEKLFF. Complete variable domain (other parts from reference TRBV9 and TRBJ1-4): DSGVTQTPKHLITATGQRVTLRCSPRSGDLSVYWYQQSLDQGLQFLIQYYNGEERAKGNILERFSAQQFPDLHSELNLSSLELGDSALYFCASSPRQGTNEKLFFGSGTQLSVL.

This clone has a single count. The chain recombines TRBV7-9 with TRBJ2-2, with 7 bases lining up with TRBD2. With 5 bases clipped from V and 4 bases from J, the junction kept 4 bases outside the gene matches. Germline lookup yields CDR1 SEHNR and CDR2 FQNEAQ (reference sequence). CDR3 size: 14 residues. For the CDR3, the DNA is TGTGCCAGCAGCGCCCGACTAGCCACCGGGGAGCTGTTTTTT. This gives the protein CASSARLATGELFF.

The chain uses TRBV4-2 and TRBJ1-5; 8 positions agree with TRBD1. Trimming cost V 2 bases and J 3 bases; bases outside gene matches: 6. The germline gives CDR1 LGHNA, CDR2 YNFKEQ. The CDR3 spans 16 residues. The DNA of the CDR3 is TGTGCCAGCAGCCAATCTGGACAGGGCAACAATCAGCCCCAGCATTTT. Its translation is CASSQSGQGNNQPQHF.

This clone was picked up one time. This chain connects TRBV2 to TRBJ1-6, with 8 positions matching TRBD1. The junction had 5 bases not matched to a gene; V was cut back by 6 bases and J by 4 bases. CDR1 is SNHLY and CDR2 is FYNNEI in the germline V gene. The length of the CDR3 is 15 residues. CDR3 in DNA: TGTGCCAGCAGGCGCGGGACAGGATATAATTCACCCCTCCACTTT. Amino acids: CASRRGTGYNSPLHF.

This chain uses TRBV19 with TRBJ1-5, with D perhaps TRBD1 (5 bases). The CDR3 extends over 17 amino acids. Trimming took off 0 bases at V and 0 bases at J, with 12 bases between the two ends. Germline loops: CDR1 LNHDA, CDR2 SQIVND (reference sequence). The CDR3, as DNA: TGTGCCAGTAGTATAGATCTCCAGGGTTATAGCAATCAGCCCCAGCATTTT. Protein product: CASSIDLQGYSNQPQHF.

The chain recombines TRBV11-3 with TRBJ2-7; tentative D call: TRBD2 (5 bases). Germline V gene data show CDR1 as SGHNT and CDR2 as YENEEA. Trimming cost V 3 bases and J 4 bases, with 10 bases left between them. This CDR3 contains 13 residues. The CDR3 region is CASSLEVGYEQYF. The CDR3 coding sequence is TGTGCCAGCAGCTTGGAGGTGGGATACGAGCAGTACTTC.

The genes are TRBV14 and TRBJ1-2; 7 positions agree with TRBD1. This CDR3 comprises 15 residues. Germline CDR1 is SGHDN and CDR2 is FVKESK. V shed 5 bases, J shed 3 bases, and the junction held 9 bases outside the gene matches. This CDR3 is CASSEPGQSYYGYTF. In nucleotides, the CDR3 is TGTGCCAGCAGCGAGCCGGGACAGAGTTACTATGGCTACACCTTC.

The chain joins TRBV9 to TRBJ2-7, with 8 bases aligning to TRBD1. The V segment lost 5 bases and the J segment 6 bases; nucleotides outside the gene matches: 4. Germline lookup yields CDR1 SGDLS and CDR2 YYNGEE. The CDR3 has 12 amino acids. The CDR3 DNA follows: TGTGCCAGCAGTCTCACAGGGGGCGAGCAGTACTTC. It codes for CASSLTGGEQYF.

The chain combines TRBV9 with TRBJ1-5, with D maybe TRBD1 (6 bases). Trimming shortened V by 0 bases and J by 6 bases, and 10 bases separated the two germline ends. CDR3 length: 14 amino acids. CDR1 is SGDLS, CDR2 YYNGEE, per germline. Here the CDR3 DNA reads TGTGCCAGCAGCGTAGACACAGGGCCTCAGCCCCAGCATTTT. This translates into CASSVDTGPQPQHF.

This clone was seen a handful of times. The junction departs from germline at one end; a sequencing error may be responsible. The J gene is TRBJ2-1, the V gene TRBV7-3; D remains ambiguous. Germline CDR1 SGHTA, CDR2 FQGTGA. This CDR3 region has 12 residues. CDR3 nucleotides: TGTGCCAGCAGCCCCTCAGGCAATAAGCAGTTCTTC. As protein: CASSPSGNKQFF.

This sequence joins TRBV30 and TRBJ2-2; 13 bases fit TRBD2. The trim removed 6 bases at V and 3 bases at J, leaving 7 bases unmatched. Germline V gives CDR1 GTSNPN, CDR2 SVGIG (reference sequence). The CDR3 is made up of 16 amino acids. The CDR3, as DNA: TGTGCCTGTACCGGACTAGCGGGAGTCGACACCGGGGAGCTGTTTTTT. Residues: CACTGLAGVDTGELFF.

This chain connects TRBV5-1 to TRBJ2-3; perhaps TRBD2 as D (6 bases). The V end was cut by 4 bases, the J end by 2 bases, with 14 bases between. The CDR3 length is 15 residues. In germline, CDR1 is SGHRS, CDR2 YFSETQ. The CDR3 protein is CASSIAGSVTDTQYF. In nucleotides, the CDR3 is TGCGCCAGCAGCATCGCGGGAAGTGTCACAGATACGCAGTATTTT.

The rearrangement joins TRBV7-9 to TRBJ2-7, with no clear D. V was clipped by 5 bases and J by 2 bases, with 4 bases between them. Germline V gene sequence: CDR1 SEHNR, CDR2 FQNEAQ (reference sequence). The CDR3 is made up of 11 amino acids. For the CDR3, the DNA is TGTGCCAGCAGCCCAGCCTACGAGCAGTACTTC. Its protein is CASSPAYEQYF.

The chain joins TRBV5-1 to TRBJ1-2, with a weak D call TRBD1 (5 bases). The CDR3 is made up of 14 amino acids. From germline, CDR1 is SGHRS and CDR2 YFSETQ. V lost 3 bases and J lost 6, with 15 bases in between. The CDR3 region is CASSSAGGADGYTF. Written as DNA, the CDR3 is TGCGCCAGCAGCTCAGCAGGCGGGGCAGATGGCTACACCTTC.